These 22 T cell receptor beta chains share one sample of origin, sequenced in a study of cytomegalovirus exposure and HLA in healthy donors (dated by TCRdb to 2015 to 2018). The library was made by the immunoSEQ multiplex PCR assay. The multiplex PCR relied on a mix of 60 forward primers for TCR Vbeta segments and 13 reverse primers for TCR Jbeta segments. Sourced from immuneACCESS, this table was stored by TCRdb with only in-frame sequences that have V and J called. A share of the clones is absent; for the studies checked, an unresolved V gene accounts for under half, and the remainder has no known explanation. The sample yields over 150,000 clones; about 80% were counted once. Clones ranked in the top ten supply just under 3% of the sample. Sequenced sample: PBMCs. The receptors were gathered from a woman in her twenties or thirties in good health and CMV-seronegative.

The rearrangement links TRBV6-8 to TRBJ2-3; 14 positions agree with TRBD2. Germline V gene data show CDR1 as MNHGY and CDR2 as SAAAGT. V lost 5 bases and J lost 1; bases outside the gene matches: 14. CDR3 length: 20 residues. The CDR3 spells CASSTPCWGLAGAGTDTQYF. CDR3 nucleotides: TGTGCCAGCAGTACACCTTGTTGGGGACTAGCGGGAGCAGGCACAGATACGCAGTATTTT.

The chain is built from TRBV2 and TRBJ1-2; D might be TRBD1 (5 bases). Germline V gene lookup returns CDR1 SNHLY and CDR2 FYNNEI. The V end lost 6 bases, the J end lost 10 bases, and 18 bases lay between the germline ends. The CDR3 is 13 amino acids. The CDR3 protein is CASRVLGLVFYTF. CDR3 DNA: TGTGCCAGCAGGGTACTGGGACTGGTTTTCTACACCTTC. Full variable domain (rest looked up from reference TRBV2 and TRBJ1-2): EPEVTQTPSHQVTQMGQEVILRCVPISNHLYFYWYRQILGQKVEFLVSFYNNEISEKSEIFDDQFSVERPDGSNFTLKIRSTKLEDSAMYFCASRVLGLVFYTFGSGTRLTVV.

This chain uses TRBV29-1 with TRBJ2-1; 10 nucleotides agree with TRBD2. The CDR3 totals 13 residues. Germline V gene sequence: CDR1 SQVTM, CDR2 ANQGSEA. In nucleotides, the CDR3 is TGCTCTACAGCGGGAGGGCCCAACAATGAGCAGTTCTTC. Translated: CSTAGGPNNEQFF.

The genes are TRBV7-6 and TRBJ2-7; perhaps TRBD1 as D (6 bases). Trimming took off 0 bases at V and 2 bases at J, with 14 bases between the two ends. This CDR3 has 16 residues. Germline V gene lookup returns CDR1 SGHVS and CDR2 FNYEAQ. CDR3 region: CASSLARTAYTYEQYF. The CDR3 nucleotides read TGTGCCAGCAGCTTAGCTAGGACAGCGTATACCTACGAGCAGTACTTC.

The chain employs TRBV6-1 and TRBJ1-2; D not certain. V was clipped by 5 bases and J by 4 bases, with 17 bases between them. Germline V gives CDR1 MNHNS, CDR2 SASEGT. The CDR3 is 15 residues long. The chain's CDR3 is CASSPSRGSPYGYTF. The CDR3 bases are TGTGCCAGCAGTCCGTCCCGGGGTAGCCCCTATGGCTACACCTTC.

The chain couples TRBV7-9 to TRBJ2-1, with TRBD2 identical over 10 bases. Germline V CDR1 and CDR2: SEHNR, FQNEAQ (reference sequence). V was pared by 1 base and J by 7 bases, with 7 bases of the junction left unmatched. The CDR3 sequence is 16 residues long. CDR3 in amino acids: CASSLGGLAGENEQFF. The CDR3 DNA sequence: TGTGCCAGCAGCTTAGGCGGGCTAGCGGGAGAGAATGAGCAGTTCTTC.

With regard to this clone: At one boundary the junction diverges from the germline segment, which might be a read error. The genes are TRBV4-2 and TRBJ1-2; the D gene is possibly TRBD1 (6 bases). In germline, CDR1 is LGHNA, CDR2 YNFKEQ. There are 14 residues in the CDR3. The CDR3 bases are TGTGCCAGCAGCTCTATCGGGGGGCAAAATGGCTACCCCTTC. Translated: CASSSIGGQNGYPF.

The sample holds a few counts of this clone. The rearrangement joins TRBV5-3 to TRBJ1-6, with 8 bases fitting TRBD1. TRBV5-3 is identified as an open reading frame with a role that is uncertain. This CDR3 comprises 16 residues. The trim removed 9 bases at V and 6 bases at J, leaving 14 bases unmatched. The CDR3 nucleotides are TGTGCCACTAACCCAAACAGGGGGGCGTTTAATTCACCCCTCCACTTT. The encoded protein is CATNPNRGAFNSPLHF.

In this sample, this clone turned up once. The V call is TRBV27, the J call TRBJ1-6; perhaps TRBD1 as D (5 bases). Germline CDR1 and CDR2: MNHEY and SMNVEV (reference sequence). V lost 5 bases and J lost 8, with 16 bases in between. The CDR3 length is 15 residues. CDR3 amino acids: CASSPTGLGDSPLHF. In nucleotides, the CDR3 is TGTGCCAGCAGTCCGACGGGACTTGGGGATTCACCCCTCCACTTT.

The rearrangement uses TRBV5-4 and TRBJ2-5; 7 bases map to TRBD1. The CDR3 has 13 residues. J was trimmed by 11 bases and V by 4 bases; bases with no gene match: 11. Germline V gives CDR1 SGHNT, CDR2 YYREEE (reference sequence). The CDR3 loop reads CASSQDRVWEQYF. CDR3 bases: TGTGCCAGCAGCCAAGACAGGGTTTGGGAGCAGTACTTC.

The V call is TRBV5-1, the J call TRBJ2-3, with 7 bases that match TRBD2. The germline CDR1 and CDR2 sequences are SGHRS and YFSETQ. There are 14 residues in the CDR3. V was clipped by 4 bases and J by 4 bases; unmatched bases: 6. The CDR3 spells CASSVEGRADTQYF. The DNA for the CDR3 is TGCGCCAGCAGCGTCGAGGGGAGGGCAGATACGCAGTATTTT. The complete variable domain, with remaining parts taken from reference TRBV5-1 and TRBJ2-3, reads KAGVTQTPRYLIKTRGQQVTLSCSPISGHRSVSWYQQTPGQGLQFLFEYFSETQRNKGNFPGRFSGRQFSNSRSEMNVSTLELGDSALYLCASSVEGRADTQYFGPGTRLTVL.

This clone turned up a few times. The rearrangement uses TRBV2 and TRBJ2-1; D is unresolved. The CDR3 consists of 12 residues. Germline CDR1 reads SNHLY; CDR2 reads FYNNEI. V was shortened by 7 bases and J by 6 bases, with 10 bases between the two germline ends. The CDR3, as DNA: TGTGCCAGCATCCGAGACACCAATGAGCAGTTCTTC. Residues: CASIRDTNEQFF.

V and J are TRBV4-1 and TRBJ2-5; TRBD1 aligns across 9 bases. J gave up 3 bases and V 0 bases, and 8 bases lay outside the gene matches. The CDR3 is 17 residues long. CDR1 is MGHRA and CDR2 is YSYEKL in the germline V gene. CDR3 loop: CASSQDARDRVKETQYF. The CDR3 DNA reads as TGCGCCAGCAGCCAAGACGCTCGGGACAGGGTGAAAGAGACCCAGTACTTC.

The chain has TRBV9 and TRBJ2-2, with 8 bases lining up with TRBD2. Germline lookup yields CDR1 SGDLS and CDR2 YYNGEE. The CDR3 totals 15 residues. Trimming cost V 2 bases and J 6 bases; bases outside gene matches: 6. CDR3 sequence: CASSVDGGGAGELFF. The DNA for the CDR3 is TGTGCCAGCAGCGTCGACGGGGGGGGCGCCGGGGAGCTGTTTTTT. The complete variable domain, with remaining parts taken from reference TRBV9 and TRBJ2-2, reads DSGVTQTPKHLITATGQRVTLRCSPRSGDLSVYWYQQSLDQGLQFLIQYYNGEERAKGNILERFSAQQFPDLHSELNLSSLELGDSALYFCASSVDGGGAGELFFGEGSRLTVL.

CDR3 DNA sequence: TGCAGCGTAACGACAGGGGAGAACACTGAAGCTTTCTTT. Encoded protein: CSVTTGENTEAFF. The chain combines TRBV29-1 with TRBJ1-1; 8 bases line up with TRBD1. V gave up 6 bases and J gave up 1 base; unmatched junction bases: 4. CDR3 size: 13 residues. Looked up from germline, CDR1 is SQVTM and CDR2 is ANQGSEA.

The chain employs TRBV30 and TRBJ1-2, with 8 nucleotides matching TRBD1. V lost 1 base and J lost 6; bases outside the gene matches: 4. The CDR3 length is 13 residues. The V gene's germline CDR1 is GTSNPN and CDR2 SVGIG (reference sequence). In DNA form, the CDR3 reads TGTGCCTGGAGTGGACAGGGGTTCGATGGCTACACCTTC. As protein: CAWSGQGFDGYTF.

The gene calls are TRBV27 and TRBJ2-1, with TRBD1 matching 8 bases. Trimming removed 3 bases from V and 2 bases from J; junction bases left unmatched: 6. The CDR3 has 16 amino acids. CDR1 is MNHEY and CDR2 is SMNVEV in the germline V gene (reference sequence). CDR3 amino acids: CASSFGTGVTYNEQFF. The CDR3 nucleotides are TGTGCCAGCAGTTTTGGGACAGGAGTCACCTACAATGAGCAGTTCTTC.

The chain couples TRBV5-1 to TRBJ1-2, with 8 bases that match TRBD1. V was pared by 4 bases and J by 4 bases, with 3 bases of the junction left unmatched. This CDR3 spans 13 amino acids. Germline V CDR1 and CDR2: SGHRS, YFSETQ. For the CDR3, the DNA is TGCGCCAGCAGCCCCGGACAGGGCTATGGCTACACCTTC. Translation: CASSPGQGYGYTF.

The chain has TRBV27 and TRBJ2-7, with a possible D match to TRBD1 (6 bases). The CDR3 sequence is 13 residues long. V shed 6 bases and J shed 3 bases, with 12 bases lying between them. Germline values: CDR1 MNHEY, CDR2 SMNVEV (reference sequence). CDR3 sequence (DNA): TGTGCCAGCAGACCCTCAGGGGTCTACGAGCAGTACTTC. It translates to CASRPSGVYEQYF.

The chain uses TRBV5-6 and TRBJ2-5; D may be TRBD1 or TRBD2 (5 bases each). The end of the DNA is better explained by TRBJ2-7, so the J call may be wrong. Germline V gene sequence: CDR1 SGHDT, CDR2 YYEEEE. This CDR3 region has 15 residues. CDR3 coding DNA: TGTGCCAGCAGCCTAAGCCCAGGGCGGCGGGACGAGCAGTACTTC. Its translation is CASSLSPGRRDEQYF.

This chain links TRBV10-1 with TRBJ2-1; 7 nucleotides line up with TRBD2. V lost 5 bases to trimming and J lost 8 bases; unmatched junction nucleotides: 9. This CDR3 is built from 14 residues. The germline gives CDR1 WNHNN, CDR2 SYGVQD (reference sequence). The CDR3 reads CASSITAGVDEQFF. Written as DNA, the CDR3 is TGCGCCAGCAGTATTACGGCGGGAGTGGATGAGCAGTTCTTC.

This clone was seen just once. This chain joins TRBV5-6 and TRBJ1-2, with a weak D call TRBD1 (6 bases). Per germline, CDR1 SGHDT and CDR2 YYEEEE. The CDR3 has 14 residues. Trimming removed 4 bases from V and 0 bases from J, with 10 bases in between. In nucleotides, the CDR3 is TGTGCCAGCAGCGAAGGGGGAACTAACTATGGCTACACCTTC. Translating it yields CASSEGGTNYGYTF.